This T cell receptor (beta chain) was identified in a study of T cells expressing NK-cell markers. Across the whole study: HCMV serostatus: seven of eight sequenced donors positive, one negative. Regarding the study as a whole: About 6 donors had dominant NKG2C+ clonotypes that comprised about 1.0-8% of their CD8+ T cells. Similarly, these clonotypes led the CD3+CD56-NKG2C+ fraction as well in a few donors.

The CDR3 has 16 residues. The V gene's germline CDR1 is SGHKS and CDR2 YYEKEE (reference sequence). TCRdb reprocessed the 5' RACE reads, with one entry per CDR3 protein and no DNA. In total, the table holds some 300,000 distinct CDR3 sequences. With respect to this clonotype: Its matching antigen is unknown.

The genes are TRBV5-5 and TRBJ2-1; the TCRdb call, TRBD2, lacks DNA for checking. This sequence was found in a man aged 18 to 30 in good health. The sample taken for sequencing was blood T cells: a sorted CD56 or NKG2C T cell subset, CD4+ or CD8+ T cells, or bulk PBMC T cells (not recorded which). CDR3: CASSALTSGSYNEQFF.